A single sample gave rise to the 26 T cell receptor beta chains below, sequenced in a study of early T cells in non-severe SARS-CoV-2 infection. MiXCR, applied by TCRdb to the 5' RACE reads, yields one record per CDR3 protein. The sample yields fewer than 35,000 distinct CDR3 sequences, 6.6% seen once. The sequencing input was whole blood. Every receptor here comes from an adult who was a healthcare worker with PCR-confirmed SARS-CoV-2 infection or an uninfected control (not recorded which).

This clonotype was seen ten or more times. The V gene is TRBV3-1, the J gene TRBJ1-3; TRBD1 might be the D (5 bases). CDR3 length: 14 amino acids. The V end was cut by 1 base, the J end by 1 base, with 5 bases between. CDR1 LGHDT and CDR2 YNNKEL come from the germline V gene (reference sequence). The CDR3 region is CASSQGTSGNTIYF. The CDR3 bases are TGTGCCAGCAGCCAAGGGACATCTGGAAACACCATATATTTT. The whole variable domain, filled in from reference TRBV3-1 and TRBJ1-3, reads DTAVSQTPKYLVTQMGNDKSIKCEQNLGHDTMYWYKQDSKKFLKIMFSYNNKELIINETVPNRFSPKSPDKAHLNLHINSLELGDSAVYFCASSQGTSGNTIYFGEGSWLTVV.

This clonotype was observed at least ten times. The CDR3 protein is CASSLGSVTSVYEQFF. In DNA form, the CDR3 reads TGTGCCAGCAGCTTGGGAAGTGTGACTAGCGTCTATGAGCAGTTCTTC. The J gene is TRBJ2-1, the V gene TRBV7-9, with 8 bases aligning to TRBD2. J gave up 8 bases and V 3 bases, and 12 bases lay outside the gene matches. The CDR3 length is 16 residues. Per germline, CDR1 SEHNR and CDR2 FQNEAQ (reference sequence).

The chain links TRBV7-9 to TRBJ2-6, with 9 nucleotides matching TRBD2. Looked up from germline, CDR1 is SEHNR and CDR2 is FQNEAQ (reference sequence). J lost 4 bases, V lost 8 bases, and 12 bases had no gene match. The CDR3 contains 17 residues. CDR3 sequence (DNA): TGTGCCAGCGGGACTAGCCGTCCTATGGGGGGGGCCAACGTCCTGACTTTC. Translated: CASGTSRPMGGANVLTF.

The chain combines TRBV6-2 or TRBV6-3 with TRBJ1-1; D is unresolved. Germline CDR1 and CDR2: MNHEY and SVGEGT. This CDR3 is 14 amino acids long. V was shortened by 5 bases and J by 3 bases, with 13 bases between the two germline ends. The CDR3 region is CASSEGFKDTEAFF. The DNA for the CDR3 is TGTGCCAGCAGTGAAGGATTTAAGGACACTGAAGCTTTCTTT.

This clonotype was counted ten times or more. The gene calls are TRBV7-6 and TRBJ1-1; D ambiguous. The CDR3 runs to 16 residues. Germline assignment: CDR1 SGHVS and CDR2 FNYEAQ. Deletions cut 1 base from V and 1 base from J, with 13 bases between. The CDR3 region is CASSLGRLGKNTEAFF. The CDR3 nucleotides read TGTGCCAGCAGCTTAGGGAGATTGGGGAAGAACACTGAAGCTTTCTTT.

This clonotype has at least ten counts. CDR3 loop: CASSTNRGGSNQPQHF. For the CDR3, the DNA is TGTGCCAGCAGTACTAACAGGGGGGGAAGCAATCAGCCCCAGCATTTT. The chain links TRBV6-1 to TRBJ1-5, with TRBD1 identical over 8 bases. CDR1 is MNHNS and CDR2 is SASEGT in the germline V gene. This CDR3 contains 16 residues. V lost 5 bases, J lost 1 base, and 7 bases stayed unmatched.

This clonotype was recorded at least ten times. This chain joins TRBV10-2 and TRBJ1-1, with D tentatively TRBD1 (5 bases). The CDR3 has 13 amino acids. Between the trimmed V and J ends, which lost 6 bases and 6 bases, there was a span of 14 bases. CDR1 and CDR2 (germline): WSHSY, SAAADI. As DNA, the CDR3 is TGCGCCAGCAGAGGTGGGGGGATCGCTGAAGCTTTCTTT. This translates into CASRGGGIAEAFF.

In its sample, this clonotype was seen many times. The V gene is TRBV3-1, the J gene TRBJ2-1; 9 positions agree with TRBD1. V trimming: 1 base; J trimming: 4 bases; junction bases outside the gene matches: 8. CDR3 length: 17 amino acids. Germline V gene lookup returns CDR1 LGHDT and CDR2 YNNKEL (reference sequence). DNA for the CDR3: TGTGCCAGCAGCCAAGGTTTGGGACAGGGTACTTACAATGAGCAGTTCTTC. Translating it yields CASSQGLGQGTYNEQFF.

This clonotype occurred many times. This chain uses TRBV6-2 or TRBV6-3 with TRBJ1-3; TRBD1 aligns across 7 bases. The CDR3 sequence is 13 residues long. Germline values: CDR1 MNHEY, CDR2 SVGEGT. Trimming took 6 bases from V and 1 from J; bases not matched to a gene: 0. The CDR3 region is CASRDRSGNTIYF. Here the CDR3 DNA reads TGTGCCAGCAGGGACAGGTCTGGAAACACCATATATTTT.

This clonotype was counted ten times or more. The chain carries TRBV29-1 and TRBJ1-5, with 8 bases matching TRBD1. Germline CDR1 is SQVTM and CDR2 is ANQGSEA. The CDR3 totals 13 residues. The J segment lost 4 bases and the V segment lost 7 bases, leaving 6 bases of the junction unmatched. CDR3 coding DNA: TGCAGCGCGACGCAGGGGGCGAATCAGCCCCAGCATTTT. Its protein is CSATQGANQPQHF.

This clonotype was seen many times. CDR3 nucleotide sequence: TGTGCCAGCAGTGCGGACCCCGGCGGGGCCTCCGAGCAGTACTTC. It translates to CASSADPGGASEQYF. The chain is built from TRBV2 and TRBJ2-7, with D perhaps matching TRBD2 (6 bases). Trimming cost V 4 bases and J 6 bases, with 19 bases left between them. CDR3 length: 15 amino acids. Germline CDR1 reads SNHLY; CDR2 reads FYNNEI. The full variable domain, in which reference TRBV2 and TRBJ2-7 provide the parts outside the CDR3, is EPEVTQTPSHQVTQMGQEVILRCVPISNHLYFYWYRQILGQKVEFLVSFYNNEISEKSEIFDDQFSVERPDGSNFTLKIRSTKLEDSAMYFCASSADPGGASEQYFGPGTRLTVT.

In its sample, this clonotype was seen many times. The genes are TRBV7-3 and TRBJ2-3; either TRBD1 or TRBD2 may supply D (5 bases each). V was pared by 5 bases and J by 2 bases, with 14 bases between. CDR3 size: 15 residues. CDR1 SGHTA and CDR2 FQGTGA come from the germline V gene. The CDR3 DNA sequence: TGTGCCAGCAGCACAACCGGGACGTCCACAGATACGCAGTATTTT. Translated, it gives CASSTTGTSTDTQYF.

In this sample, this clonotype turned up many times. The V and J genes are TRBV20-1 and TRBJ2-7, with TRBD2 identical over 9 bases. The CDR3 extends over 15 amino acids. Germline loops: CDR1 DFQATT, CDR2 SNEGSKA (reference sequence). V shed 0 bases, J shed 9 bases, and the junction held 12 bases outside the gene matches. The CDR3 nucleotides are TGCAGTGCTAGAGATGGCGGGAGGGCCCGTTTTGTGCAGTACTTC. It encodes CSARDGGRARFVQYF.

The rearrangement links TRBV18 to TRBJ2-1, with 8 bases matching TRBD2. The CDR3 has 14 residues. The germline CDR1 and CDR2 sequences are KGHSH and LQKENI. After removal of 6 bases from V and 9 bases from J, the junction contained 10 bases not matched to a gene. The CDR3 reads CASSPGTRDREQFF. CDR3 coding DNA: TGTGCCAGCTCGCCGGGGACTAGAGATCGTGAGCAGTTCTTC.

This clonotype was picked up a small number of times. The V gene is TRBV30, the J gene TRBJ2-7; TRBD1 agrees at 7 bases. The CDR3 spans 12 residues. V shed 5 bases, J shed 1 base, and the junction held 2 bases outside the gene matches. CDR1 is GTSNPN and CDR2 is SVGIG in the germline V gene (reference sequence). Here the CDR3 reads CAWGTVSYEQYF. The CDR3 nucleotides read TGTGCCTGGGGGACAGTTTCCTACGAGCAGTACTTC.

This clonotype has ten or more counts. V gene TRBV27 combines with J gene TRBJ2-5; D is perhaps TRBD1 (6 bases). Trimming took off 5 bases at V and 5 bases at J, with 12 bases between the two ends. The CDR3 loop spans 13 amino acids. CDR1 is MNHEY and CDR2 is SMNVEV in the germline V gene (reference sequence). The CDR3 coding sequence is TGTGCCAGCAGTACAGGGCTGGGGGAGACCCAGTACTTC. Its translation: CASSTGLGETQYF.

This clonotype was counted at least ten times. The chain joins TRBV28 to TRBJ2-5, with D possibly TRBD1 on 5 matching bases. Germline CDR1 and CDR2: MDHEN and SYDVKM. The CDR3 spans 14 residues. V was trimmed by 2 bases and J by 6 bases, leaving 13 bases between them. The CDR3 loop is CASSLRGPGKTQYF. The CDR3 DNA reads TGTGCCAGCAGTTTAAGGGGCCCTGGGAAGACCCAGTACTTC.

This clonotype was counted ten times or more. V and J are TRBV9 and TRBJ1-1, with D hard to call. V was cut by 5 bases and J by 7 bases, with 21 bases left in between. The CDR3 spans 15 residues. Germline V gene lookup returns CDR1 SGDLS and CDR2 YYNGEE. This chain's CDR3 is CASRAGPGANGEAFF. CDR3 bases: TGTGCCAGCAGGGCCGGCCCAGGAGCAAACGGTGAAGCTTTCTTT.

This clonotype was counted ten times or more. V usage is TRBV6-5 and J usage is TRBJ2-7, with D perhaps TRBD1 or TRBD2 (5 bases each). Trimming cost V 4 bases and J 2 bases, with 18 bases left between them. The germline gives CDR1 MNHEY, CDR2 SVGAGI. The CDR3 totals 16 residues. The CDR3 reads CASSFGTGLSTYEQYF. The CDR3 DNA sequence: TGTGCCAGCAGTTTCGGAACAGGACTGTCAACCTACGAGCAGTACTTC.

The chain is built from TRBV3-1 and TRBJ2-4; no reliable D call. This CDR3 is built from 14 residues. The germline gives CDR1 LGHDT, CDR2 YNNKEL (reference sequence). Between the trimmed V and J ends, which lost 3 bases and 0 bases, there was a span of 6 bases. CDR3 amino acids: CASSQGVAKNIQYF. DNA for the CDR3: TGTGCCAGCAGCCAGGGTGTAGCCAAAAACATTCAGTACTTC.

This clonotype was picked up many times. This chain uses TRBV20-1 with TRBJ2-1; 7 nucleotides agree with TRBD1. Trimming at V came to 6 bases and at J to 2 bases, leaving 7 bases not matched to a gene. Germline-derived CDR1 and CDR2 are DFQATT and SNEGSKA (reference sequence). The CDR3 extends over 14 amino acids. The CDR3 spells CSATTGLTYNEQFF. CDR3 in DNA: TGCAGTGCAACGACAGGGTTGACCTACAATGAGCAGTTCTTC.

This sequence joins TRBV6-5 and TRBJ2-3; D possibly matches TRBD1 or TRBD2 (6 bases each). Germline V gene data show CDR1 as MNHEY and CDR2 as SVGAGI. This CDR3 is 15 amino acids long. The V gene lost 6 bases and the J gene lost 2 bases, with 15 bases spanning the gap. CDR3 region: CASSQRGGTTDTQYF. For the CDR3, the DNA is TGTGCCAGCAGCCAAAGAGGGGGGACCACAGATACGCAGTATTTT.

This clonotype has just a few counts. This chain uses TRBV12-3 or TRBV12-4 with TRBJ1-1; no reliable D call. The CDR3 length is 12 residues. The V end was cut by 1 base, the J end by 12 bases, with 12 bases between. CDR3 in DNA: TGTGCCAGCAGTTTAGACAGATTGGAGTCTTTCTTT. Translation: CASSLDRLESFF.

The gene calls are TRBV20-1 and TRBJ2-5; weak D call: TRBD1 (6 bases). The CDR3 sequence is 13 residues long. Trimming removed 3 bases from V and 2 bases from J, with 10 bases in between. The germline CDR1 and CDR2 sequences are DFQATT and SNEGSKA (reference sequence). The CDR3 nucleotides are TGCAGTGCTAGGGGGGCTACTCAAGAGACCCAGTACTTC. Encoded protein: CSARGATQETQYF.

This clonotype was seen at least ten times. The chain recombines TRBV7-9 with TRBJ1-3; maybe TRBD1 (5 bases). Between the trimmed V and J ends, which lost 2 bases and 4 bases, there was a span of 9 bases. The germline V gene encodes CDR1 SEHNR and CDR2 FQNEAQ (reference sequence). The CDR3 is 14 amino acids. Written as DNA, the CDR3 is TGTGCCAGCAGCTTACGGGGCGGCGGAAACACCATATATTTT. It yields the protein CASSLRGGGNTIYF.

This clonotype has ten or more counts. The chain carries TRBV29-1 and TRBJ2-2, with D unclear. Trimming removed 1 base at V and 1 base at J, with 7 bases between. The V gene's germline CDR1 is SQVTM and CDR2 ANQGSEA. This CDR3 has 14 amino acids. CDR3: CSVEGLWNTGELFF. The CDR3 nucleotides read TGCAGCGTTGAAGGCCTATGGAACACCGGGGAGCTGTTTTTT.